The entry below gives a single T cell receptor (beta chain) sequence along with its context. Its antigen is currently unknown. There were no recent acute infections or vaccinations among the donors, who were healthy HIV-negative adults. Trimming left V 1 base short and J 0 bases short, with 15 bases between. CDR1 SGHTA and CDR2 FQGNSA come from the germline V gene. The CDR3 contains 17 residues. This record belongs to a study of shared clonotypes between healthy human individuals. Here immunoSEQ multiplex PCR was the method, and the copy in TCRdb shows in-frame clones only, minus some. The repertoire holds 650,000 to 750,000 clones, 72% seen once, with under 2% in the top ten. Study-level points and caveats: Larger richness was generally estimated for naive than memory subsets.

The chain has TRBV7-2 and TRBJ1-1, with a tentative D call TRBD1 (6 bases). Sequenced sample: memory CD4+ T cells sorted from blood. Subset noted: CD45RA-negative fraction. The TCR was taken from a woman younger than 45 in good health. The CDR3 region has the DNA TGTGCCAGCAGCTTAGTGTGGAGGACAGTGATGAACACTGAAGCTTTCTTT. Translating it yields CASSLVWRTVMNTEAFF. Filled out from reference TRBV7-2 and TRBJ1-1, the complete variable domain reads GAGVSQSPSNKVTEKGKDVELRCDPISGHTALYWYRQSLGQGLEFLIYFQGNSAPDKSGLPSDRFSAERTGGSVSTLTIQRTQQEDSAVYLCASSLVWRTVMNTEAFFGQGTRLTVV.